This paragraph reports one T cell receptor beta chain. This specimen comes from a study of T cell changes during pregnancy in multiple sclerosis. Data came from immunoSEQ multiplex PCR; TCRdb stores just in-frame clones and leaves some out. The sample has 60,000 or so clones; about 91% are singletons. The CDR3 covers 13 residues. Germline CDR1 is LNHNV and CDR2 is YYDKDF (reference sequence). V lost 0 bases, J lost 5 bases, and 7 bases lay in between. The chain has TRBV15 and TRBJ1-1, with D uncertain. Sequenced here: peripheral blood, sampled in the first trimester of pregnancy. This receptor was identified in a female donor with multiple sclerosis, enrolled in a pregnancy study. The CDR3 spells CATSRDLATEAFF. For the CDR3, the DNA is TGTGCCACCAGCAGAGATCTAGCGACTGAAGCTTTCTTT. Full variable domain (remainder filled in from reference TRBV15 and TRBJ1-1): DAMVIQNPRYQVTQFGKPVTLSCSQTLNHNVMYWYQQKSSQAPKLLFHYYDKDFNNEADTPDNFQSRRPNTSFCFLDIRSPGLGDTAMYLCATSRDLATEAFFGQGTRLTVV.